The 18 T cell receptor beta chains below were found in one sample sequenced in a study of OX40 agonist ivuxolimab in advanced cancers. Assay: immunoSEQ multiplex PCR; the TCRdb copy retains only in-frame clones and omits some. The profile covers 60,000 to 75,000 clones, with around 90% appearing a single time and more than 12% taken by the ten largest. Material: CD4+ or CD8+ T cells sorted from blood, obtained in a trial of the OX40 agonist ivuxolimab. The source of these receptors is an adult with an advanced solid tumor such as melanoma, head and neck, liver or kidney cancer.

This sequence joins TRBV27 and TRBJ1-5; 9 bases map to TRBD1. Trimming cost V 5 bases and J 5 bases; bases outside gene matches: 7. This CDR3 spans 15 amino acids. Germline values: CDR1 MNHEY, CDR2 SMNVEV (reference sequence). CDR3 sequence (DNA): TGTGCCAGCAGTGAGGGACAGGGAAGTTATCAGCCCCAGCATTTT. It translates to CASSEGQGSYQPQHF.

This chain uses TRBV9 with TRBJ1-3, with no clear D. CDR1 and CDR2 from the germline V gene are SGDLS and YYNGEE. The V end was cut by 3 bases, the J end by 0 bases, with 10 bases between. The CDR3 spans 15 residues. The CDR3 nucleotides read TGTGCCAGCAGCGCAGGACTTCTCTCTGGAAACACCATATATTTT. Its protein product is CASSAGLLSGNTIYF. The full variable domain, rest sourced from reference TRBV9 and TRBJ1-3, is DSGVTQTPKHLITATGQRVTLRCSPRSGDLSVYWYQQSLDQGLQFLIQYYNGEERAKGNILERFSAQQFPDLHSELNLSSLELGDSALYFCASSAGLLSGNTIYFGEGSWLTVV.

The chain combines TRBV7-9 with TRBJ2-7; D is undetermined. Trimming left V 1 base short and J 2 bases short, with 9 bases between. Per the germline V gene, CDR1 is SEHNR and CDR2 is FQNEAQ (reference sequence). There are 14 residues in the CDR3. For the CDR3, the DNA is TGTGCCAGCAGCTTAGACGTCCTTCCCTACGAGCAGTACTTC. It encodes CASSLDVLPYEQYF.

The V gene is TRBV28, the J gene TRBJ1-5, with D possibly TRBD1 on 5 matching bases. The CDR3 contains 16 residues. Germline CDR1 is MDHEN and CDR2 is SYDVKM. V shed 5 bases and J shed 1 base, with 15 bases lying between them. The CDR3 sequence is CASSPSGVLSNQPQHF. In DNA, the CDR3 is TGTGCCAGCAGTCCGTCGGGGGTACTCAGCAATCAGCCCCAGCATTTT.

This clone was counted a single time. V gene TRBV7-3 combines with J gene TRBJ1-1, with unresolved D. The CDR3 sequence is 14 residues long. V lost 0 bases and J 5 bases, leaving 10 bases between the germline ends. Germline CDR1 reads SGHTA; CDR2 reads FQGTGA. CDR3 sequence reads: CASSLTRASTEAFF. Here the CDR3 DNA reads TGTGCCAGCAGCTTAACCCGGGCCTCGACTGAAGCTTTCTTT.

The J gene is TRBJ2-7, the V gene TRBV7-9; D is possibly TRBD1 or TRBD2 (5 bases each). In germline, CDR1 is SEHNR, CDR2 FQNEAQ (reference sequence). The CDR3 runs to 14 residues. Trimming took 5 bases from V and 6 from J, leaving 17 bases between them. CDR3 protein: CASSPALGTSEQYF. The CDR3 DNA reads TGTGCCAGCAGCCCGGCCCTGGGGACGTCCGAGCAGTACTTC.

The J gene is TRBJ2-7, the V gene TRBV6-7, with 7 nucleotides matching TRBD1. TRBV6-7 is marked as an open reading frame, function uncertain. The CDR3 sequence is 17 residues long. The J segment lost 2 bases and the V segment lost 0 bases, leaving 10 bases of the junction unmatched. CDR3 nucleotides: TGTGCCAGCAGTTACTCGATTTCGCCAGGGGGTCCCTACGAGCAGTACTTC. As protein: CASSYSISPGGPYEQYF.

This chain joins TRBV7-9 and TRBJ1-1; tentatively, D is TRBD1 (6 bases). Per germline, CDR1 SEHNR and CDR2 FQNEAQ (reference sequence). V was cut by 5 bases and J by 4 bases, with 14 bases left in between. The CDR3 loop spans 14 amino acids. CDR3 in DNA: TGTGCCAGCAGCCCACAGGGTCCGTCCACTGAAGCTTTCTTT. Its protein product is CASSPQGPSTEAFF.

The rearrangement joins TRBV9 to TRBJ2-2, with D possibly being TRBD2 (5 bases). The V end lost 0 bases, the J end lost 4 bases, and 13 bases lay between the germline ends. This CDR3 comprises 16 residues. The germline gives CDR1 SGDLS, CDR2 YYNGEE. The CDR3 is CASSVDVGNPTGELFF. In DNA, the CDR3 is TGTGCCAGCAGCGTAGACGTCGGGAACCCCACCGGGGAGCTGTTTTTT.

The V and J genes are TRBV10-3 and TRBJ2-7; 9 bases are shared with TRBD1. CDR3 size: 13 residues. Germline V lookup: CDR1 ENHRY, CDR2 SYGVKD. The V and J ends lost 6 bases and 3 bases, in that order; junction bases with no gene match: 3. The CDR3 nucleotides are TGTGCCATCAGGATGGACAGGGGCTACGAGCAGTACTTC. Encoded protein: CAIRMDRGYEQYF.

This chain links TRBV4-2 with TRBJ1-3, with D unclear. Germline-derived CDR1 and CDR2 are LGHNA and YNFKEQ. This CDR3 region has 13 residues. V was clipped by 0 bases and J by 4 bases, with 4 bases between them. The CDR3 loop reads CASSQEEGNTIYF. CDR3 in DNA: TGTGCCAGCAGCCAAGAGGAAGGAAACACCATATATTTT.

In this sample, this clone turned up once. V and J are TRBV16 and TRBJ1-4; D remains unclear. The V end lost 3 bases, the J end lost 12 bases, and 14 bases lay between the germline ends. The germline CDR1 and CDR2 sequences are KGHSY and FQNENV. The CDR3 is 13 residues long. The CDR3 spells CASSQIPDGELFF. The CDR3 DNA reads TGTGCCAGCAGCCAGATCCCTGATGGTGAACTGTTTTTT.

The CDR3 sequence is CASRGLAELGYNEQFF. CDR3 DNA: TGTGCCAGCAGAGGACTAGCGGAGCTGGGTTACAATGAGCAGTTCTTC. V is TRBV7-9 and J is TRBJ2-1; the match to TRBD2 covers 10 bases. The CDR3 has 16 residues. J lost 4 bases, V lost 6 bases, and 9 bases had no gene match. Per germline, CDR1 SEHNR and CDR2 FQNEAQ (reference sequence). Full variable domain (missing parts from reference TRBV7-9 and TRBJ2-1): DTGVSQNPRHKITKRGQNVTFRCDPISEHNRLYWYRQTLGQGPEFLTYFQNEAQLEKSRLLSDRFSAERPKGSFSTLEIQRTEQGDSAMYLCASRGLAELGYNEQFFGPGTRLTVL.

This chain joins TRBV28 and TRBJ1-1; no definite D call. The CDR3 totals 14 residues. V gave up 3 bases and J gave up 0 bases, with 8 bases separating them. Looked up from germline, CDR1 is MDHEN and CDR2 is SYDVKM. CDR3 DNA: TGTGCCAGCAGTTTCGAGACCGTGAACACTGAAGCTTTCTTT. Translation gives CASSFETVNTEAFF.

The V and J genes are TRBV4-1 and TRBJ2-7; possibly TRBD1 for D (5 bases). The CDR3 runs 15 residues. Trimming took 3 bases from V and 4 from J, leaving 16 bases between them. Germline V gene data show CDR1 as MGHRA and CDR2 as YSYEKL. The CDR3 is CASSHFGASSYEQYF. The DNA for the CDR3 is TGCGCCAGCAGCCATTTTGGGGCTAGTAGTTACGAGCAGTACTTC.

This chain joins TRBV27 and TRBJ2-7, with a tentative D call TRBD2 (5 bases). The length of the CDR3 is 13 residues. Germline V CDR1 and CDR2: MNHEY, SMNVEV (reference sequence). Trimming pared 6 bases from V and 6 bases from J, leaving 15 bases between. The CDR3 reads CASSSTVAGEQYF. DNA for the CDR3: TGTGCCAGCAGCTCCACCGTTGCGGGCGAGCAGTACTTC.

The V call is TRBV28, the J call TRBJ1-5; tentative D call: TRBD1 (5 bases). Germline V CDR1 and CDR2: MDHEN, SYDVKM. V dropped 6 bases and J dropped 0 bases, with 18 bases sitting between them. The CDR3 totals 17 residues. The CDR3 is CASSNPDSDYSNQPQHF. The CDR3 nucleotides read TGTGCCAGCAGCAATCCCGACAGCGACTATAGCAATCAGCCCCAGCATTTT.

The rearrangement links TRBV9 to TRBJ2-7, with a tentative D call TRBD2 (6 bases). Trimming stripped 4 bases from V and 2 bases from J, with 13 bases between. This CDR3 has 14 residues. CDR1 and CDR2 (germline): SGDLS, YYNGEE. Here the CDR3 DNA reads TGTGCCAGCAGCCTCAGGGACTTCCCCTACGAGCAGTACTTC. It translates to CASSLRDFPYEQYF.